Sequencing of this TCR beta chain was carried out in a study of T cell repertoires in cytomegalovirus infection. The wider study: The authors relied on CMV epitopes, both recently identified HLA-C-restricted and well-studied HLA-B-restricted. Indications came from public TCR beta signatures; they pointed to CMV infection and to a matching HLA type. Study-level results: There were carriers of CMV plus the relevant HLA, and cumulative public TCR beta family frequency identified them. CMV-specific TCR beta clonotypes restricted by HLA-C were the ones dominating the ex vivo response.

There are many counts of this clonotype. Its specificity is not known. V dropped 4 bases and J dropped 4; count of bases not matched to a gene: 5. Germline V gene lookup returns CDR1 SGHTA and CDR2 FQGNSA. The CDR3 length is 16 residues. TCRdb recomputed calls from the reads with MiXCR, one row per CDR3 protein. The table shows more than 300,000 distinct CDR3 sequences, with about 35% occurring only once. The sequence was obtained from a human donor in good health (CMV status not recorded). Some clones in this sample may be carry-over from other donors' samples. The sample in question was cultured PBMCs, obtained from culture after CMV antigen stimulation. V is TRBV7-2 and J is TRBJ1-3, with 12 nucleotides matching TRBD1. The CDR3 DNA follows: TGTGCCAGCAGCTGGGGACAGGGGGCGCGGGGAAACACCATATATTTT. Amino acids: CASSWGQGARGNTIYF.